This is a list of T cell receptor beta chains from one sample in a study of blood T cell repertoires in COVID-19. Generated by immunoSEQ multiplex PCR, the TCRdb table keeps only in-frame clones and is missing some. Altogether a few hundred thousand clones are present, about 88% being singletons, with the ten largest covering roughly 4%. Sequencing was done on a sample of peripheral blood. Receptors originate from a man between 60 and 75 years old who had recovered from COVID-19. Each CDR3 is given with its conserved first and last residue. Fields, in order: J gene, V gene, clone size, D gene, CDR3 protein, CDR3 DNA. D genes are given only for firm matches. Size is stated for part of the rows, as once, few or many counts, or as a class when the clone is expanded.

j_call: TRBJ2-2
v_call: TRBV11-2
clone_size: NA
d_call: TRBD2
cdr3_aa: CASSPAGSGASGELFF
cdr3_nt: TGTGCCAGCAGCCCTGCGGGTAGCGGGGCTTCCGGGGAGCTGTTTTTT

j_call: TRBJ2-1
v_call: TRBV11-1
clone_size: NA
d_call: NA
cdr3_aa: CASSLASRNEQFF
cdr3_nt: TGTGCCAGCAGCTTAGCTTCGAGGAATGAGCAGTTCTTC

j_call: TRBJ1-1
v_call: TRBV9
clone_size: NA
d_call: NA
cdr3_aa: CASSPTEGQNTEAFF
cdr3_nt: TGTGCCAGCAGCCCCACAGAGGGACAGAACACTGAAGCTTTCTTT

j_call: TRBJ1-3
v_call: TRBV6-5
clone_size: NA
d_call: NA
cdr3_aa: CASIPTGTGNTIYF
cdr3_nt: TGTGCCAGCATTCCCACAGGGACTGGAAACACCATATATTTT

j_call: TRBJ2-4
v_call: TRBV29-1
clone_size: NA
d_call: NA
cdr3_aa: CSVGQATAKNIQYF
cdr3_nt: TGCAGCGTTGGGCAGGCCACTGCCAAAAACATTCAGTACTTC

j_call: TRBJ2-5
v_call: TRBV6-5
clone_size: NA
d_call: TRBD1
cdr3_aa: CASRTGGNQETQYF
cdr3_nt: TGTGCCAGCAGGACAGGGGGTAATCAAGAGACCCAGTACTTC

j_call: TRBJ2-5
v_call: TRBV9
clone_size: NA
d_call: TRBD2
cdr3_aa: CASSLAGGPVETQYF
cdr3_nt: TGTGCCAGCAGCCTAGCGGGGGGGCCTGTAGAGACCCAGTACTTC

j_call: TRBJ1-4
v_call: TRBV25-1
clone_size: NA
d_call: NA
cdr3_aa: CASSDPGGGEKLFF
cdr3_nt: TGTGCCAGCAGTGATCCCGGAGGAGGAGAAAAACTGTTTTTT

j_call: TRBJ2-2
v_call: TRBV6-5
clone_size: NA
d_call: TRBD2
cdr3_aa: CASSYLGGAGPGELFF
cdr3_nt: TGTGCCAGCAGCTACCTCGGGGGGGCCGGCCCCGGGGAGCTGTTTTTT

j_call: TRBJ1-5
v_call: TRBV10-3
clone_size: once
d_call: NA
cdr3_aa: CAISVITENSNQPQHF
cdr3_nt: TGTGCCATCAGTGTAATTACAGAGAATAGCAATCAGCCCCAGCATTTT

j_call: TRBJ2-4
v_call: TRBV27
clone_size: NA
d_call: NA
cdr3_aa: CASSLSRIPKNIQYF
cdr3_nt: TGTGCCAGCAGTTTATCGAGGATTCCCAAAAACATTCAGTACTTC

j_call: TRBJ1-1
v_call: TRBV12-5
clone_size: NA
d_call: TRBD1
cdr3_aa: CASGPDRGRTEAFF
cdr3_nt: TGTGCTAGTGGTCCTGACAGGGGAAGGACTGAAGCTTTCTTT

j_call: TRBJ1-1
v_call: TRBV11-2
clone_size: NA
d_call: TRBD1
cdr3_aa: CASSPQGQGFGEAFF
cdr3_nt: TGTGCCAGCAGCCCTCAGGGACAGGGCTTTGGTGAAGCTTTCTTT

j_call: TRBJ2-3
v_call: TRBV4-1
clone_size: NA
d_call: NA
cdr3_aa: CASSQTQARTDTQYF
cdr3_nt: TGCGCCAGCAGCCAAACACAGGCGAGGACAGATACGCAGTATTTT

j_call: TRBJ1-2
v_call: TRBV19
clone_size: NA
d_call: TRBD1
cdr3_aa: CASSIGDRSHGYTF
cdr3_nt: TGTGCCAGTAGTATAGGGGACAGGAGTCATGGCTACACCTTC

j_call: TRBJ2-7
v_call: TRBV5-4
clone_size: NA
d_call: NA
cdr3_aa: CASRGDSYRPGEQYF
cdr3_nt: TGTGCCAGCAGGGGGGACTCTTATCGTCCCGGCGAGCAGTACTTC

j_call: TRBJ2-1
v_call: TRBV9
clone_size: NA
d_call: TRBD2
cdr3_aa: CASSVERGPYNEQFF
cdr3_nt: TGTGCCAGCAGCGTAGAGCGGGGGCCCTACAATGAGCAGTTCTTC

j_call: TRBJ2-7
v_call: TRBV9
clone_size: NA
d_call: TRBD1
cdr3_aa: CASSGGQGTYEQYF
cdr3_nt: TGTGCCAGCAGCGGGGGACAGGGTACCTACGAGCAGTACTTC

j_call: TRBJ1-5
v_call: TRBV10-3
clone_size: NA
d_call: NA
cdr3_aa: CAISKGGDNQPQHF
cdr3_nt: TGTGCCATCAGTAAAGGGGGAGATAATCAGCCCCAGCATTTT

j_call: TRBJ2-7
v_call: TRBV19
clone_size: few
d_call: TRBD1
cdr3_aa: CASSSGTVYEQYF
cdr3_nt: TGTGCCAGTAGCTCCGGGACAGTATACGAGCAGTACTTC

j_call: TRBJ2-2
v_call: TRBV27
clone_size: NA
d_call: TRBD2
cdr3_aa: CASSLSRGVPGELFF
cdr3_nt: TGTGCCAGCAGTTTAAGTCGGGGGGTGCCCGGGGAGCTGTTTTTT

j_call: TRBJ2-7
v_call: TRBV5-1
clone_size: NA
d_call: NA
cdr3_aa: CASSLGPPTGNEQYF
cdr3_nt: TGCGCCAGCAGCTTGGGTCCCCCAACAGGGAACGAGCAGTACTTC

j_call: TRBJ1-2
v_call: TRBV2
clone_size: many
d_call: NA
cdr3_aa: CASSDRRGGYTF
cdr3_nt: TGTGCCAGCAGTGATCGCAGGGGCGGCTACACCTTC

j_call: TRBJ1-4
v_call: TRBV10-1
clone_size: NA
d_call: NA
cdr3_aa: CASSENRGNEKLFF
cdr3_nt: TGCGCCAGCAGTGAGAATAGGGGTAATGAAAAACTGTTTTTT

j_call: TRBJ1-2
v_call: TRBV2
clone_size: NA
d_call: TRBD1
cdr3_aa: CASTRWDSDF
cdr3_nt: TGTGCCAGCACCCGTTGGGACAGCGACTTC

j_call: TRBJ2-1
v_call: TRBV5-1
clone_size: NA
d_call: TRBD2
cdr3_aa: CASSFILAGDNEQFF
cdr3_nt: TGCGCCAGCAGCTTTATACTAGCGGGGGACAATGAGCAGTTCTTC

j_call: TRBJ2-7
v_call: TRBV10-2
clone_size: once
d_call: TRBD1
cdr3_aa: CASSEGQAYYEQYF
cdr3_nt: TGCGCCAGCAGTGAAGGACAGGCTTACTACGAGCAGTACTTC

j_call: TRBJ1-3
v_call: TRBV19
clone_size: few
d_call: NA
cdr3_aa: CASSVDRGNTIYF
cdr3_nt: TGTGCCAGTAGCGTCGATAGAGGAAACACCATATATTTT

j_call: TRBJ2-2
v_call: TRBV7-2
clone_size: once
d_call: TRBD1
cdr3_aa: CASSVRQGNPGELFF
cdr3_nt: TGTGCCAGCAGCGTCAGACAGGGGAACCCCGGGGAGCTGTTTTTT

j_call: TRBJ1-6
v_call: TRBV5-1
clone_size: NA
d_call: NA
cdr3_aa: CASSPPGQKNSPLHF
cdr3_nt: TGCGCCAGCAGCCCACCGGGACAAAAGAACTCACCCCTCCACTTT

j_call: TRBJ1-4
v_call: TRBV15
clone_size: NA
d_call: NA
cdr3_aa: CAASRGPNEKLFF
cdr3_nt: TGTGCCGCTTCCAGGGGACCTAATGAAAAACTGTTTTTT

j_call: TRBJ2-2
v_call: TRBV11-2
clone_size: NA
d_call: NA
cdr3_aa: CASSLSGNGELFF
cdr3_nt: TGTGCCAGCAGCTTATCGGGAAACGGGGAGCTGTTTTTT

j_call: TRBJ1-4
v_call: TRBV5-4
clone_size: NA
d_call: TRBD1
cdr3_aa: CASSLTGTNEKLFF
cdr3_nt: TGTGCCAGCAGCCTGACAGGGACTAATGAAAAACTGTTTTTT

j_call: TRBJ2-2
v_call: TRBV6-2/TRBV6-3
clone_size: once
d_call: TRBD1
cdr3_aa: CASSSGTGVSGELFF
cdr3_nt: TGTGCCAGCAGCTCCGGGACAGGGGTCTCGGGGGAGCTGTTTTTT

j_call: TRBJ2-7
v_call: TRBV9
clone_size: NA
d_call: NA
cdr3_aa: CASSVTTDYHEQYF
cdr3_nt: TGTGCCAGCAGCGTAACCACCGACTACCACGAGCAGTACTTC

j_call: TRBJ2-5
v_call: TRBV7-2
clone_size: once
d_call: TRBD1
cdr3_aa: CASSLVGGQGLETQYF
cdr3_nt: TGTGCCAGCAGCTTAGTAGGGGGACAGGGGCTGGAGACCCAGTACTTC

j_call: TRBJ2-7
v_call: TRBV10-2
clone_size: NA
d_call: NA
cdr3_aa: CASSAQDYEQYF
cdr3_nt: TGCGCCAGCAGTGCCCAGGACTACGAGCAGTACTTC

j_call: TRBJ1-5
v_call: TRBV6-1
clone_size: NA
d_call: NA
cdr3_aa: CASSEAAGVGQPQHF
cdr3_nt: TGTGCCAGCAGTGAAGCGGCGGGGGTTGGTCAGCCCCAGCATTTT

j_call: TRBJ2-7
v_call: TRBV6-1
clone_size: few
d_call: NA
cdr3_aa: CASSEARREQYF
cdr3_nt: TGTGCCAGCAGTGAAGCGCGGCGGGAGCAGTACTTC

j_call: TRBJ1-4
v_call: TRBV30
clone_size: NA
d_call: NA
cdr3_aa: CAWGRGEKLFF
cdr3_nt: TGTGCCTGGGGCCGCGGTGAAAAACTGTTTTTT

j_call: TRBJ2-2
v_call: TRBV2
clone_size: NA
d_call: TRBD1
cdr3_aa: CAGGTGRAGELFF
cdr3_nt: TGTGCCGGGGGGACAGGGAGAGCCGGGGAGCTGTTTTTT

j_call: TRBJ2-3
v_call: TRBV6-5
clone_size: NA
d_call: TRBD1
cdr3_aa: CAASRDRLTDTQYF
cdr3_nt: TGTGCCGCATCCCGGGACAGGCTCACAGATACGCAGTATTTT

j_call: TRBJ2-3
v_call: TRBV12-1
clone_size: NA
d_call: NA
cdr3_aa: CASSFIRGESTQYF
cdr3_nt: TGTGCCAGCAGCTTTATCCGGGGGGAGAGTACGCAGTATTTT

j_call: TRBJ2-7
v_call: TRBV6-4
clone_size: few
d_call: TRBD2
cdr3_aa: CASSDGTSIYEQYF
cdr3_nt: TGTGCCAGCAGTGACGGGACTAGCATCTACGAGCAGTACTTC

j_call: TRBJ1-1
v_call: TRBV18
clone_size: NA
d_call: NA
cdr3_aa: CASSPNRQVGNTEAFF
cdr3_nt: TGTGCCAGCTCACCAAACAGACAGGTGGGGAACACTGAAGCTTTCTTT

j_call: TRBJ2-7
v_call: TRBV11-2
clone_size: NA
d_call: TRBD2
cdr3_aa: CASSLGSGGLSSYEQYF
cdr3_nt: TGTGCCAGCAGCTTAGGTAGCGGGGGGCTTAGCTCCTACGAGCAGTACTTC

j_call: TRBJ2-3
v_call: TRBV7-9
clone_size: NA
d_call: NA
cdr3_aa: CASSLGTRTYTDTQYF
cdr3_nt: TGTGCCAGCAGCTTAGGTACTAGGACCTACACAGATACGCAGTATTTT

j_call: TRBJ2-1
v_call: TRBV4-1
clone_size: NA
d_call: TRBD1
cdr3_aa: CASSIQGAWNEQFF
cdr3_nt: TGCGCCAGCAGCATCCAGGGGGCGTGGAATGAGCAGTTCTTC

j_call: TRBJ1-2
v_call: TRBV9
clone_size: NA
d_call: NA
cdr3_aa: CASSVGPLNGYTF
cdr3_nt: TGTGCCAGCAGCGTTGGGCCCTTGAATGGCTACACCTTC

j_call: TRBJ2-7
v_call: TRBV6-2/TRBV6-3
clone_size: NA
d_call: NA
cdr3_aa: CASSYFLGQVYEQYF
cdr3_nt: TGTGCCAGCAGTTACTTTCTGGGACAAGTCTACGAGCAGTACTTC

j_call: TRBJ1-4
v_call: TRBV25-1
clone_size: NA
d_call: TRBD1
cdr3_aa: CASRQGRRTNEKLFF
cdr3_nt: TGTGCCAGCCGACAGGGGCGACGAACGAATGAAAAACTGTTTTTT

j_call: TRBJ1-2
v_call: TRBV5-4
clone_size: NA
d_call: TRBD1
cdr3_aa: CASSLGGQRTIYGYTF
cdr3_nt: TGTGCCAGCAGCTTGGGGGGACAGCGAACTATTTATGGCTACACCTTC

j_call: TRBJ1-5
v_call: TRBV19
clone_size: NA
d_call: NA
cdr3_aa: CASSIDRTANQPQHF
cdr3_nt: TGTGCCAGTAGTATAGATCGAACAGCCAATCAGCCCCAGCATTTT

j_call: TRBJ1-3
v_call: TRBV7-2
clone_size: few
d_call: NA
cdr3_aa: CASSLSTAGNTIYF
cdr3_nt: TGTGCCAGCAGCTTAAGCACAGCCGGAAACACCATATATTTT